Presented here are 7 T cell receptor beta chains from one specimen sequenced in a study of T cell responses to AZD1222 COVID-19 vaccine. The protocol was immunoSEQ multiplex PCR, while the TCRdb copy is restricted to in-frame clones and leaves out a portion. Of 110,000 to 150,000 clones listed, 80% to 95% are singletons. The sequenced sample was peripheral blood, obtained on day 0 of AZD1222 vaccination. Source of these receptors: an adult in good health.

The genes are TRBV25-1 and TRBJ1-5, with TRBD1 as a possible D gene (6 bases). The CDR3 has 14 residues. V was trimmed by 4 bases and J by 5 bases, leaving 12 bases between them. CDR1 and CDR2 from the germline V gene are MGHDK and SYGVNS. CDR3 nucleotides: TGTGCCAGCAGTGGGCAGGGGCACGATCAGCCCCAGCATTTT. Residues: CASSGQGHDQPQHF.

This chain joins TRBV10-3 and TRBJ1-2, with a possible D match to TRBD1 (6 bases). V lost 5 bases and J 0 bases, leaving 19 bases between the germline ends. CDR3 size: 17 residues. Germline CDR1 is ENHRY and CDR2 is SYGVKD. The CDR3 bases are TGTGCCATCAGTACCCGGGACACTAGTTTTGCTAACTATGGCTACACCTTC. Its translation is CAISTRDTSFANYGYTF.

The chain recombines TRBV19 with TRBJ2-7; the match to TRBD1 covers 8 bases. This CDR3 comprises 15 residues. Germline-derived CDR1 and CDR2 are LNHDA and SQIVND (reference sequence). After removal of 3 bases from V and 2 bases from J, the junction contained 6 bases not matched to a gene. CDR3 residues: CASSIEDRVTYEQYF. The CDR3 nucleotides read TGTGCCAGTAGTATCGAGGACAGGGTCACCTACGAGCAGTACTTC.

This chain joins TRBV10-3 and TRBJ2-4, with TRBD1 identical over 7 bases. J lost 5 bases, V lost 6 bases, and 4 bases had no gene match. Germline CDR1 reads ENHRY; CDR2 reads SYGVKD. The CDR3 has 13 amino acids. CDR3 loop: CAIRGDSENIQYF. For the CDR3, the DNA is TGTGCCATCAGGGGGGACAGTGAAAACATTCAGTACTTC.

V usage is TRBV11-3 and J usage is TRBJ2-5; D assignment may be TRBD1 or TRBD2 (6 bases each). Trimming pared 5 bases from V and 2 bases from J, leaving 12 bases between. Germline CDR1 SGHNT, CDR2 YENEEA. CDR3 size: 14 residues. CDR3 nucleotides: TGTGCCAGCAGCCCCCGGGGGCCTCAAGAGACCCAGTACTTC. Amino acids: CASSPRGPQETQYF.

The V gene is TRBV6-5, the J gene TRBJ2-7; maybe TRBD2 (7 bases). The V gene lost 3 bases and the J gene lost 3 bases, with 15 bases spanning the gap. The CDR3 consists of 15 residues. Germline V CDR1 and CDR2: MNHEY, SVGAGI. The CDR3 loop reads CASSYSWGGLYEQYF. CDR3 DNA sequence: TGTGCCAGCAGTTATTCCTGGGGGGGGCTCTACGAGCAGTACTTC.

The J gene is TRBJ1-2, the V gene TRBV2; D is ambiguous. The CDR3 totals 13 residues. V gave up 10 bases and J gave up 5 bases, with 17 bases separating them. The germline CDR1 and CDR2 sequences are SNHLY and FYNNEI. The CDR3 DNA sequence: TGTGCCACTTCTAGCGGAGGTGCGTATGGCTACACCTTC. Translated, it gives CATSSGGAYGYTF. Supplemented by reference TRBV2 and TRBJ1-2, the full variable domain reads EPEVTQTPSHQVTQMGQEVILRCVPISNHLYFYWYRQILGQKVEFLVSFYNNEISEKSEIFDDQFSVERPDGSNFTLKIRSTKLEDSAMYFCATSSGGAYGYTFGSGTRLTVV.